One sample yielded the 20 T cell receptor beta chains listed below, sequenced in a study of cytomegalovirus exposure and HLA in healthy donors. PCR involved 60 Vbeta and 13 Jbeta primers. Sequencing was performed with immunoSEQ multiplex PCR; in TCRdb, only in-frame clones are kept and a portion is missing. The sample shows about 85,000 clones, over 70% of them seen only once. The specimen was PBMCs. These receptors were obtained from a boy aged 5-17 years in good health and CMV-seronegative.

V is TRBV9 and J is TRBJ1-2, with D possibly TRBD1 on 5 matching bases. The CDR3 extends over 13 amino acids. Germline-derived CDR1 and CDR2 are SGDLS and YYNGEE. V lost 5 bases, J lost 8 bases, and 16 bases lay in between. CDR3 loop: CASRGARIYGYTF. The CDR3, as DNA: TGTGCCAGCAGAGGGGCCAGGATATACGGCTACACCTTC.

This clone was seen more than once but under ten times. This rearrangement joins TRBV5-1 to TRBJ2-2; no clear D gene. The CDR3 has 13 residues. The V end was cut by 3 bases, the J end by 4 bases, with 7 bases between. Germline V CDR1 and CDR2: SGHRS, YFSETQ. In nucleotides, the CDR3 is TGCGCCAGCAGCTCAACAGCCACCGGGGAGCTGTTTTTT. Its translation is CASSSTATGELFF.

The chain is built from TRBV7-6 and TRBJ2-3; the D is unclear. The germline gives CDR1 SGHVS, CDR2 FNYEAQ. The CDR3 loop spans 14 amino acids. V lost 3 bases and J lost 4, with 11 bases in between. CDR3 amino acids: CASSFLVPPDTQYF. The CDR3 DNA is TGTGCCAGCAGCTTTTTAGTTCCCCCAGATACGCAGTATTTT.

This clone was detected a few times. The chain is built from TRBV29-1 and TRBJ1-4; D unclear. CDR3 length equals 14 residues. Trimming stripped 4 bases from V and 7 bases from J, with 16 bases between. The V gene's germline CDR1 is SQVTM and CDR2 ANQGSEA. CDR3 DNA sequence: TGCAGCGTTGCCGACTGGGCAGAGGGTGAAAAACTGTTTTTT. Protein product: CSVADWAEGEKLFF.

The J gene is TRBJ1-2, the V gene TRBV7-2, with D perhaps matching TRBD1 (5 bases). The CDR3 runs 15 residues. In germline, CDR1 is SGHTA, CDR2 FQGNSA. V was clipped by 0 bases and J by 5 bases, with 13 bases between them. The CDR3 DNA sequence: TGTGCCAGCAGCTTAGCTGCGGGACGGTCATATGGCTACACCTTC. Translation: CASSLAAGRSYGYTF.

The gene calls are TRBV29-1 and TRBJ2-1, with TRBD2 matching 10 bases. V lost 4 bases, J lost 4 bases, and 10 bases stayed unmatched. Germline CDR1 SQVTM, CDR2 ANQGSEA. CDR3 size: 16 residues. CDR3 DNA: TGCAGCGTTGGGGCAGGACTAGCGGATATATACAATGAGCAGTTCTTC. This sequence encodes CSVGAGLADIYNEQFF.

The V and J genes are TRBV7-9 and TRBJ1-4; 8 nucleotides agree with TRBD1. From germline, CDR1 is SEHNR and CDR2 FQNEAQ (reference sequence). The length of the CDR3 is 18 residues. J gave up 5 bases and V 4 bases, and 15 bases lay outside the gene matches. CDR3 DNA: TGTGCCAGCAGCTCCACACCTTTACAGGGGGGGTTAAATGAAAAACTGTTTTTT. It specifies CASSSTPLQGGLNEKLFF.

The rearrangement joins TRBV29-1 to TRBJ1-1; D possibly corresponds to TRBD1 (5 bases). Trimming took off 5 bases at V and 8 bases at J, with 15 bases between the two ends. Germline CDR1 reads SQVTM; CDR2 reads ANQGSEA. CDR3 length: 12 residues. CDR3 sequence (DNA): TGCAGCGTTAACAGCGGGACGGAGGAAGCTTTCTTT. This translates into CSVNSGTEEAFF.

CDR3 DNA sequence: TGTGCCAGCAGCGCCCAGACAGGGCACTACAATGAGCAGTTCTTC. Its translation: CASSAQTGHYNEQFF. The chain is built from TRBV9 and TRBJ2-1; 7 bases fit TRBD1. Trimming at V came to 3 bases and at J to 3 bases, leaving 6 bases not matched to a gene. There are 15 residues in the CDR3. Germline assignment: CDR1 SGDLS and CDR2 YYNGEE.

In its sample, this clone was seen once. J is TRBJ2-6 and V is TRBV15, with D tentatively TRBD1 (6 bases). Trimming removed 0 bases from V and 0 bases from J, with 18 bases in between. The CDR3 length is 20 residues. In germline, CDR1 is LNHNV, CDR2 YYDKDF (reference sequence). This CDR3 reads CATSRDPRDTSLSGANVLTF. The CDR3 DNA follows: TGTGCCACCAGCAGAGACCCCCGGGACACGTCACTCTCTGGGGCCAACGTCCTGACTTTC. Complete variable domain (other parts from reference TRBV15 and TRBJ2-6): DAMVIQNPRYQVTQFGKPVTLSCSQTLNHNVMYWYQQKSSQAPKLLFHYYDKDFNNEADTPDNFQSRRPNTSFCFLDIRSPGLGDTAMYLCATSRDPRDTSLSGANVLTFGAGSRLTVL.

CDR3 loop: CASSPGVTDTQYF. The CDR3 DNA sequence: TGCGCCAGCAGCCCGGGGGTCACAGATACGCAGTATTTT. V and J are TRBV10-1 and TRBJ2-3; a weak D match, TRBD2 (6 bases). CDR1 and CDR2 from the germline V gene are WNHNN and SYGVQD (reference sequence). V was trimmed by 6 bases and J by 2 bases, leaving 9 bases between them. CDR3 length equals 13 residues.

This clone occurred a few times. The V and J genes are TRBV29-1 and TRBJ1-1; 7 nucleotides line up with TRBD1. Germline CDR1 and CDR2: SQVTM and ANQGSEA. With 5 bases clipped from V and 0 bases from J, the junction kept 3 bases outside the gene matches. The CDR3 runs 13 residues. As DNA, the CDR3 is TGCAGCGTTCCCGGGACAGTGAACACTGAAGCTTTCTTT. Its protein product is CSVPGTVNTEAFF.

CDR3 in DNA: TGTGCCAGCACCCAAAAAGGCGGCGGAAACACTGAAGCTTTCTTT. Translating it yields CASTQKGGGNTEAFF. The gene calls are TRBV6-5 and TRBJ1-1, with D unclear. Trimming took off 7 bases at V and 2 bases at J, with 17 bases between the two ends. Germline CDR1 is MNHEY and CDR2 is SVGAGI. This CDR3 comprises 15 residues.

V gene TRBV9 combines with J gene TRBJ1-2, with D possibly TRBD1 on 6 matching bases. Germline V gene sequence: CDR1 SGDLS, CDR2 YYNGEE. V was trimmed by 0 bases and J by 6 bases, leaving 6 bases between them. There are 12 residues in the CDR3. The CDR3, as DNA: TGTGCCAGCAGCGTAGGACAGGATGGCTACACCTTC. This sequence encodes CASSVGQDGYTF.

V gene TRBV10-3 combines with J gene TRBJ2-7, with D possibly TRBD2 on 5 matching bases. The V end was cut by 6 bases, the J end by 6 bases, with 12 bases between. Germline CDR1 ENHRY, CDR2 SYGVKD. The CDR3 totals 12 residues. This CDR3 is CAISPVGGEQYF. DNA for the CDR3: TGTGCCATCAGCCCCGTCGGAGGCGAGCAGTACTTC.

The chain combines TRBV6-5 with TRBJ1-5; 8 positions agree with TRBD1. The CDR3 is 14 residues long. The V gene's germline CDR1 is MNHEY and CDR2 SVGAGI. The J segment lost 9 bases and the V segment lost 5 bases, leaving 9 bases of the junction unmatched. The CDR3 nucleotides read TGTGCCAGCAGTCGCACCCAGGGGGCCACGCCCCAGCATTTT. Its translation is CASSRTQGATPQHF.

CDR3 coding DNA: TGTGCCAGCAGCTTAGTACAGGGGGCGTTCACTGAAGCTTTCTTT. It yields the protein CASSLVQGAFTEAFF. V usage is TRBV7-9 and J usage is TRBJ1-1; 9 bases agree with TRBD1. CDR3 length equals 15 residues. Germline CDR1 is SEHNR and CDR2 is FQNEAQ (reference sequence). V lost 1 base and J lost 4; bases outside the gene matches: 4.

This clone has just a few counts. The chain has TRBV9 and TRBJ2-5; the D is unclear. CDR3 size: 14 residues. From germline, CDR1 is SGDLS and CDR2 YYNGEE. V lost 3 bases and J 1 base, leaving 10 bases between the germline ends. In nucleotides, the CDR3 is TGTGCCAGCAGCGCGATGGTCGGCCAAGAGACCCAGTACTTC. Its protein product is CASSAMVGQETQYF.

This chain joins TRBV10-3 and TRBJ1-2, with unresolved D. The CDR3 totals 13 residues. V lost 6 bases and J 3 bases, leaving 11 bases between the germline ends. CDR1 and CDR2 from the germline V gene are ENHRY and SYGVKD. In nucleotides, the CDR3 is TGTGCCATCAGCCCCTCGGGTGACTATGGCTACACCTTC. Translated: CAISPSGDYGYTF.

This clone was seen once. The J gene is TRBJ2-5, the V gene TRBV29-1; D not resolved. CDR3 size: 10 residues. Per germline, CDR1 SQVTM and CDR2 ANQGSEA. V was clipped by 7 bases and J by 1 base, with 4 bases between them. The CDR3 spells CSAFQETQYF. DNA of the CDR3: TGCAGCGCCTTCCAAGAGACCCAGTACTTC.